The sequence of this TCR beta chain was determined in a study of T cell changes during pregnancy in multiple sclerosis. This CDR3 is 15 amino acids long. Unmatched junction bases numbered 7, after V lost 3 bases and J lost 8 bases. Germline V gives CDR1 MGHRA, CDR2 YSYEKL. Repertoires were generated with immunoSEQ multiplex PCR, while TCRdb's copy carries only in-frame clones and drops some. The repertoire holds 50,000 to 75,000 clones, 91% seen once, with about 2% in the top ten. This receptor was obtained from a female donor in good health, enrolled as a control in a pregnancy study. Here the sequenced sample was peripheral blood, taken in the third trimester of pregnancy. This rearrangement joins TRBV4-1 to TRBJ2-2; 9 positions agree with TRBD1. The CDR3 reads CASSQKTGGIGELFF. As DNA, the CDR3 is TGCGCCAGCAGCCAGAAGACAGGGGGAATTGGGGAGCTGTTTTTT.